One sample yielded the 2 T cell receptor beta chains listed below, sequenced in a study of cytomegalovirus exposure and HLA in healthy donors. In the PCR, 60 Vbeta and 13 Jbeta primers were used. Produced via immunoSEQ multiplex PCR; TCRdb's table is partial and in-frame only. The sample yields about 160,000 clones, around 75% seen once. Input material: PBMCs. Every receptor here comes from a woman between 50 and 59 years old in good health and CMV-seropositive.

J is TRBJ2-5 and V is TRBV7-8; 8 positions match TRBD1. Germline V gene lookup returns CDR1 SGHVS and CDR2 FQNEAQ. The CDR3 has 13 amino acids. V shed 0 bases and J 11 bases; nucleotides not matched to a gene: 5. CDR3 nucleotide sequence: TGTGCCAGCAGCTTAGCCAAACAGGGGGATCAGTACTTC. This codes for CASSLAKQGDQYF.

The chain uses TRBV14 and TRBJ2-1, with 8 nucleotides matching TRBD2. Germline CDR1 reads SGHDN; CDR2 reads FVKESK. This CDR3 spans 16 amino acids. The V gene end was trimmed by 2 bases and the J gene end by 8 bases; junction bases not matched to a gene: 11. The CDR3 DNA follows: TGTGCCAGCAGCCAACTACTTAGCGGGATAGGGGATGAGCAGTTCTTC. Encoded protein: CASSQLLSGIGDEQFF.